This is a list of T cell receptor beta chains from one sample in a study of cytomegalovirus exposure and HLA in healthy donors. This table comes from immunoSEQ multiplex PCR, and its TCRdb copy is limited to in-frame clones, with some not included. The table for this sample gives 120,000 to 150,000 clones. The sample was PBMCs. The source is a man aged 35 to 55 in good health and CMV-seronegative. Both conserved end residues are part of each CDR3. A D gene is named only where the DNA matches it firmly.

J gene: TRBJ1-6
V gene: TRBV28
D gene: NA
CDR3 protein: CASSLVMGELKAGSPLHF
CDR3 DNA: TGTGCCAGCAGTTTAGTCATGGGCGAGCTCAAGGCGGGTTCACCCCTCCACTTT

J gene: TRBJ1-5
V gene: TRBV21-1
D gene: NA
CDR3 protein: CASINQPQHF
CDR3 DNA: TGTGCCAGCATAAATCAGCCCCAGCATTTT

J gene: TRBJ1-1
V gene: TRBV28
D gene: NA
CDR3 protein: CASSLRGNTEAFF
CDR3 DNA: TGTGCCAGCAGTTTAAGGGGGAACACTGAAGCTTTCTTT

J gene: TRBJ2-7
V gene: TRBV27
D gene: TRBD2
CDR3 protein: CASSYAGTSEQYF
CDR3 DNA: TGTGCCAGCAGTTACGCCGGGACTAGCGAGCAGTACTTC

J gene: TRBJ1-2
V gene: TRBV18
D gene: NA
CDR3 protein: CASSPRGEVDYGYTF
CDR3 DNA: TGTGCCAGCTCACCACGGGGGGAGGTGGACTATGGCTACACCTTC

J gene: TRBJ1-5
V gene: TRBV18
D gene: TRBD1
CDR3 protein: CASSVSGQGSQPQHF
CDR3 DNA: TGTGCCAGCTCAGTCTCGGGACAGGGTAGTCAGCCCCAGCATTTT

J gene: TRBJ1-2
V gene: TRBV7-2
D gene: NA
CDR3 protein: CASSPTRIDGYTF
CDR3 DNA: TGTGCCAGCAGCCCGACACGTATAGATGGCTACACCTTC

J gene: TRBJ1-4
V gene: TRBV7-2
D gene: TRBD1
CDR3 protein: CASSFGTGFEKLFF
CDR3 DNA: TGTGCCAGCAGCTTCGGGACAGGGTTTGAAAAACTGTTTTTT

J gene: TRBJ1-5
V gene: TRBV6-4
D gene: TRBD1
CDR3 protein: CASSMTGDSNQPQHF
CDR3 DNA: TGTGCCAGCAGTATGACAGGGGATAGCAATCAGCCCCAGCATTTT

J gene: TRBJ1-2
V gene: TRBV5-4
D gene: NA
CDR3 protein: CASSVFQGVQYTF
CDR3 DNA: TGTGCCAGCAGCGTTTTTCAGGGCGTTCAGTACACCTTC

J gene: TRBJ2-5
V gene: TRBV27
D gene: TRBD2
CDR3 protein: CASSLLGSGGQETQYF
CDR3 DNA: TGTGCCAGCAGTTTATTAGGTAGCGGGGGCCAAGAGACCCAGTACTTC

J gene: TRBJ2-7
V gene: TRBV18
D gene: NA
CDR3 protein: CASSPGGGYFYEQYF
CDR3 DNA: TGTGCCAGCTCACCAGGGGGAGGTTATTTCTACGAGCAGTACTTC

J gene: TRBJ2-7
V gene: TRBV7-9
D gene: NA
CDR3 protein: CASSLAGAPEQYF
CDR3 DNA: TGTGCCAGCAGCCTGGCGGGGGCGCCCGAGCAGTACTTC

J gene: TRBJ2-7
V gene: TRBV5-4
D gene: TRBD2
CDR3 protein: CASSPGLPTYEQYF
CDR3 DNA: TGTGCCAGCAGCCCGGGACTACCAACCTACGAGCAGTACTTC

J gene: TRBJ1-1
V gene: TRBV14
D gene: NA
CDR3 protein: CASSQDPGTEAFF
CDR3 DNA: TGTGCCAGCAGCCAAGATCCGGGGACTGAAGCTTTCTTT

J gene: TRBJ1-4
V gene: TRBV5-1
D gene: NA
CDR3 protein: CASSWDWATNEKLFF
CDR3 DNA: TGCGCCAGCAGCTGGGACTGGGCAACTAATGAAAAACTGTTTTTT

J gene: TRBJ1-1
V gene: TRBV29-1
D gene: NA
CDR3 protein: CSVDPPGRKYTEAFF
CDR3 DNA: TGCAGCGTTGATCCCCCAGGGAGGAAATACACTGAAGCTTTCTTT

J gene: TRBJ1-1
V gene: TRBV6-1
D gene: TRBD1
CDR3 protein: CASNIQGINTEAFF
CDR3 DNA: TGTGCCAGCAATATACAGGGGATTAACACTGAAGCTTTCTTT

J gene: TRBJ2-5
V gene: TRBV5-5
D gene: TRBD1
CDR3 protein: CASSLVLGGVGTQYF
CDR3 DNA: TGTGCCAGCAGCTTGGTTTTAGGGGGCGTAGGGACCCAGTACTTC

J gene: TRBJ1-1
V gene: TRBV5-1
D gene: NA
CDR3 protein: CASTLSLQAEAFF
CDR3 DNA: TGCGCCAGCACCCTTTCTCTACAGGCTGAAGCTTTCTTT

J gene: TRBJ1-5
V gene: TRBV12-5
D gene: TRBD1
CDR3 protein: CASGFTGGDQPQHF
CDR3 DNA: TGTGCTAGTGGTTTTACAGGGGGCGATCAGCCCCAGCATTTT

J gene: TRBJ1-2
V gene: TRBV29-1
D gene: TRBD1
CDR3 protein: CSVSRTGGLGCTF
CDR3 DNA: TGCAGCGTTTCTAGGACAGGGGGACTAGGCTGCACCTTC

J gene: TRBJ2-1
V gene: TRBV28
D gene: NA
CDR3 protein: CASSEGVGEQFF
CDR3 DNA: TGTGCCAGCAGTGAGGGGGTGGGGGAGCAGTTCTTC

J gene: TRBJ2-7
V gene: TRBV5-1
D gene: NA
CDR3 protein: CASSLVRGGAYEQYF
CDR3 DNA: TGCGCCAGCAGCTTGGTAAGGGGGGGGGCCTACGAGCAGTACTTC

J gene: TRBJ1-2
V gene: TRBV7-2
D gene: TRBD1
CDR3 protein: CASSLGAGGYGYTF
CDR3 DNA: TGTGCCAGCAGCTTAGGCGCAGGGGGCTATGGCTACACCTTC

J gene: TRBJ1-4
V gene: TRBV5-6
D gene: NA
CDR3 protein: CASSSQRGPDNEKLFF
CDR3 DNA: TGTGCCAGCAGCTCTCAACGAGGGCCAGATAATGAAAAACTGTTTTTT

J gene: TRBJ2-3
V gene: TRBV19
D gene: NA
CDR3 protein: CASSQGRGTDTQYF
CDR3 DNA: TGTGCCAGTTCCCAGGGAAGGGGCACAGATACGCAGTATTTT

J gene: TRBJ2-5
V gene: TRBV7-9
D gene: TRBD1
CDR3 protein: CASRRTDRGLETQYF
CDR3 DNA: TGTGCCAGCAGAAGAACGGACAGGGGTTTAGAGACCCAGTACTTC

J gene: TRBJ2-4
V gene: TRBV6-5
D gene: TRBD2
CDR3 protein: CASASGGNGNIQYF
CDR3 DNA: TGTGCCAGCGCCAGCGGGGGGAATGGAAACATTCAGTACTTC

J gene: TRBJ2-1
V gene: TRBV6-5
D gene: TRBD2
CDR3 protein: CASSYGAGGQDEQFF
CDR3 DNA: TGTGCCAGCAGTTACGGAGCGGGGGGGCAGGATGAGCAGTTCTTC

J gene: TRBJ2-3
V gene: TRBV27
D gene: TRBD1
CDR3 protein: CASTSGQFTDTQYF
CDR3 DNA: TGTGCCAGCACCTCGGGACAGTTCACAGATACGCAGTATTTT

J gene: TRBJ1-6
V gene: TRBV7-9
D gene: TRBD1
CDR3 protein: CASSPEGQTNSPLHF
CDR3 DNA: TGTGCCAGCAGCCCAGAGGGACAGACGAATTCACCCCTCCACTTT

J gene: TRBJ2-7
V gene: TRBV10-1
D gene: NA
CDR3 protein: CASSETRGNSYEQYF
CDR3 DNA: TGCGCCAGCAGTGAGACGCGGGGAAACTCCTACGAGCAGTACTTC

J gene: TRBJ2-1
V gene: TRBV18
D gene: NA
CDR3 protein: CASSPLGGAGDEQFF
CDR3 DNA: TGTGCCAGCTCACCCCTAGGGGGGGCCGGGGATGAGCAGTTCTTC

J gene: TRBJ2-6
V gene: TRBV5-1
D gene: NA
CDR3 protein: CASSPLDSASSGANVLTF
CDR3 DNA: TGCGCCAGCAGCCCGCTGGACAGTGCCAGCTCTGGGGCCAACGTCCTGACTTTC

J gene: TRBJ2-1
V gene: TRBV11-3
D gene: NA
CDR3 protein: CASSVGTFRGNEQFF
CDR3 DNA: TGTGCCAGCAGTGTAGGGACCTTCAGGGGCAATGAGCAGTTCTTC

J gene: TRBJ2-5
V gene: TRBV2
D gene: NA
CDR3 protein: CASRQLVSGFATQYF
CDR3 DNA: TGTGCCAGCAGACAACTAGTATCGGGGTTTGCGACCCAGTACTTC